This passage covers 4 T cell receptor beta chains from one sample sequenced in a study of beta chain features in type 1 diabetes. Their recognized antigens are unknown. Expressed TCRB transcripts got sequenced, as all isolated RNA was reverse transcribed. TCRdb's copy holds only in-frame clones and misses some; the assay was immunoSEQ multiplex PCR. This table has 500,000 to 800,000 clones, roughly an eighth appearing once. Findings and limits, study-wide: All four CD4+ subsets of Type 1 diabetes patients contained TCRB CDR3s that were moderately but significantly shorter.

Sequenced material: naive CD4+ T cells from blood. All receptors come from a young man with type 1 diabetes.

This clone was observed a single time. The V and J genes are TRBV11-1 and TRBJ1-2; D not certain. Germline lookup yields CDR1 SGHAT and CDR2 FQDESV (reference sequence). CDR3 size: 12 residues. V lost 5 bases and J lost 5, with 9 bases in between. The CDR3 nucleotides read TGTGCCAGCAGCCAACTAGAGTATGGCTACACCTTC. It codes for CASSQLEYGYTF.

In the case of this clone: Additional DNA sequences in this sample encode the identical CDR3. The chain uses TRBV18 and TRBJ2-7; D possibly corresponds to TRBD1 (5 bases). There are 13 residues in the CDR3. The germline V gene encodes CDR1 KGHSH and CDR2 LQKENI. V gave up 3 bases and J gave up 2 bases, with 8 bases separating them. DNA of the CDR3: TGTGCCAGCTCACCGGCAGGGCCCTACGAGCAGTACTTC. This translates into CASSPAGPYEQYF.

The DNA for the CDR3 is TGTGCCAGCAGCTTAGCGGGGACTCAAGAGACCCAGTACTTC. Its protein is CASSLAGTQETQYF. V and J are TRBV7-2 and TRBJ2-5; D is possibly TRBD2 (6 bases). Germline CDR1 is SGHTA and CDR2 is FQGNSA. Trimming removed 0 bases from V and 2 bases from J, with 7 bases in between. The CDR3 is 14 residues long.

This clone was found a few times. V gene TRBV29-1 combines with J gene TRBJ2-5; maybe TRBD1 (7 bases). V was cut by 5 bases and J by 5 bases, with 15 bases left in between. Per the germline V gene, CDR1 is SQVTM and CDR2 is ANQGSEA. The CDR3 is made up of 13 amino acids. Here the CDR3 reads CSVLPRGRETQYF. The CDR3 region has the DNA TGCAGCGTTTTACCCAGGGGGAGGGAGACCCAGTACTTC.